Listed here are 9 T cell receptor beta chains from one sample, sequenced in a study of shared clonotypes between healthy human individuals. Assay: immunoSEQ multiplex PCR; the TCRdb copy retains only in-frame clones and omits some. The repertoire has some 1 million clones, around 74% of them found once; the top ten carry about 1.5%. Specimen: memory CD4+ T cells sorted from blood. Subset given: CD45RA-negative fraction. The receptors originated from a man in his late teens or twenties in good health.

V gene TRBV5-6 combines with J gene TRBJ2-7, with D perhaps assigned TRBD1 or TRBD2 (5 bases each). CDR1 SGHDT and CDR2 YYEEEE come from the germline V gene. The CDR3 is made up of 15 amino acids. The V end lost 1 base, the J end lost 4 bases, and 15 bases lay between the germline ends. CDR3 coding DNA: TGTGCCAGCAGCTTGCTCTCAGGGACGGTGTACGAGCAGTACTTC. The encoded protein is CASSLLSGTVYEQYF.

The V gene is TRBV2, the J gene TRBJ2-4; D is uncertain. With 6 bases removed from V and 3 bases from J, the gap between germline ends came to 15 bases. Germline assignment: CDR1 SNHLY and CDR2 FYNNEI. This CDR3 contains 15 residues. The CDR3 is CASSRSSLSKNIQYF. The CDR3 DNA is TGTGCCAGCAGCCGTAGTAGTCTCAGCAAAAACATTCAGTACTTC.

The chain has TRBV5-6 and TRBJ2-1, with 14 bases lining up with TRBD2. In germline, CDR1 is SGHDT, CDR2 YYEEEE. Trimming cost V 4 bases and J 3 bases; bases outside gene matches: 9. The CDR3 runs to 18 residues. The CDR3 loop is CASSLTSGRAGGYNEQFF. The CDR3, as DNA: TGTGCCAGCAGCCTGACTAGCGGGAGGGCGGGGGGCTACAATGAGCAGTTCTTC.

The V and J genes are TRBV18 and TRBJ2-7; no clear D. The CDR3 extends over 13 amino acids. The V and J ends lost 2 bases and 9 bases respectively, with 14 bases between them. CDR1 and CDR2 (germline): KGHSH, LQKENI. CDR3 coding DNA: TGTGCCAGCTCACCAGTACCGGACCTGGGGCAGTACTTC. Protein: CASSPVPDLGQYF.

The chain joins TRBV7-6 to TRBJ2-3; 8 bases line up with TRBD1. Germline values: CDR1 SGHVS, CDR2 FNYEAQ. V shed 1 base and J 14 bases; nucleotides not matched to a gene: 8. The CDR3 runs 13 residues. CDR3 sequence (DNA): TGTGCCAGCAGCTTAGACTGGACAGGGCGTAGGTATTTT. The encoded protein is CASSLDWTGRRYF.

The CDR3 DNA is TGTGCCAGCAGCTTATTACCGTGGGCTAGCGGCCAAAACAATGAGCAGTTCTTC. Residues: CASSLLPWASGQNNEQFF. The chain has TRBV11-2 and TRBJ2-1; 7 bases are shared with TRBD2. Per the germline V gene, CDR1 is SGHAT and CDR2 is FQNNGV. The CDR3 is made up of 18 amino acids. V shed 2 bases and J 5 bases; nucleotides not matched to a gene: 15.

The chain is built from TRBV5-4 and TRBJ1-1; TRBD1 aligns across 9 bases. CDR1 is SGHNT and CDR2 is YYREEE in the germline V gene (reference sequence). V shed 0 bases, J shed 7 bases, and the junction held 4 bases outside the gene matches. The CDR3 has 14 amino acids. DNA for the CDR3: TGTGCCAGCAGCTTGGACAGGGGGCCGGGTGAAGCTTTCTTT. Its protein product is CASSLDRGPGEAFF.

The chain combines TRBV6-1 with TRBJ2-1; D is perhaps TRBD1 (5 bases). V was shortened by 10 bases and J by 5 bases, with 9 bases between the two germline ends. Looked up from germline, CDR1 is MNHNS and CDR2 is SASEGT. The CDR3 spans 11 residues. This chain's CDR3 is CATTGHNEQFF. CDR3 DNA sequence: TGTGCCACCACAGGTCACAATGAGCAGTTCTTC.

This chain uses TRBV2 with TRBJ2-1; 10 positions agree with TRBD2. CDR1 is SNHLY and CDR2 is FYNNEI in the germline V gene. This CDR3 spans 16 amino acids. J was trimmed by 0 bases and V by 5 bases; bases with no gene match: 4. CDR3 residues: CASSRAGGSSYNEQFF. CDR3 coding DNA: TGTGCCAGCAGTAGAGCGGGAGGGAGCTCCTACAATGAGCAGTTCTTC. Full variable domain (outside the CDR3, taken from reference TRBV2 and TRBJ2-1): EPEVTQTPSHQVTQMGQEVILRCVPISNHLYFYWYRQILGQKVEFLVSFYNNEISEKSEIFDDQFSVERPDGSNFTLKIRSTKLEDSAMYFCASSRAGGSSYNEQFFGPGTRLTVL.